This TCR beta chain appears in the sequencing data of a study of human T cells and chemical hapten exposure. Study context: Each patch test put 0.01% DPC on the upper back, and results were read at 6 days. The patients were mostly female; they had alopecia areata, totalis or universalis. General study results and limits: Versus controls, expanded TCRs had significantly more large CDR3 similarity clusters.

The CDR3 sequence is 14 residues long. The germline CDR1 and CDR2 sequences are SGHNT and YYREEE (reference sequence). V shed 0 bases and J shed 0 bases, with 6 bases lying between them. The library attached unique molecular identifiers to individual cDNA molecules. TCRdb reanalysed the RACE reads using MiXCR and keeps one entry per CDR3 protein. The sample yields some 89,000 distinct CDR3 sequences, 10% seen once. This clonotype was counted at least ten times. Its matching antigen is unknown. The sample's time point: patch test 2, 6 weeks after DPC sensitization. As to treatment: therapeutic diphenylcyclopropenone sensitization with weekly scalp DPC.

The chain employs TRBV5-4 and TRBJ1-1, with D possibly being TRBD1 (5 bases). The sequences come from whole blood, collected in connection with sensitization to the hapten diphenylcyclopropenone (DPC). The TCR originated in a woman aged 25 to 39 with alopecia areata. Some clones in this sample may be carry-over from other donors' samples. The CDR3 is CASSLEGLNTEAFF. CDR3 in DNA: TGTGCCAGCAGCTTGGAGGGGCTGAACACTGAAGCTTTCTTT.